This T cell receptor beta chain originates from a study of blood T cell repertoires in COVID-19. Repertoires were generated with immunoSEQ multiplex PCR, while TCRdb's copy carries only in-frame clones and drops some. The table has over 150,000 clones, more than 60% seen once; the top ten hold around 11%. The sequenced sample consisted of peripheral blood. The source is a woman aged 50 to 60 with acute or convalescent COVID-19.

The CDR3 here is CASSQGLAGIDTQYF. Written as DNA, the CDR3 is TGCGCCAGCAGCCAAGGCCTAGCGGGAATTGATACGCAGTATTTT. This chain uses TRBV4-3 with TRBJ2-3, with 9 nucleotides matching TRBD2. J gave up 6 bases and V 1 base, and 5 bases lay outside the gene matches. Germline lookup yields CDR1 LGHNA and CDR2 YSLEER. CDR3 size: 15 residues.